The 2 T cell receptor beta chains listed next were all sequenced from one sample in a study of early stage breast cancer tumors. Data came from immunoSEQ multiplex PCR; TCRdb stores just in-frame clones and leaves some out. The sample contains about 46,000 clones, around 78% of which appear only once. The sample comprised blood. These receptors originate from a person between 35 and 49 years old with breast cancer.

This chain connects TRBV5-1 to TRBJ2-5, with 8 positions matching TRBD1. This CDR3 has 17 amino acids. V trimming: 0 bases; J trimming: 5 bases; junction bases outside the gene matches: 12. Germline V gene data show CDR1 as SGHRS and CDR2 as YFSETQ. CDR3 bases: TGCGCCAGCAGCTTGGCCAACTGGGACAGGCCTTGGGAGACCCAGTACTTC. Its translation: CASSLANWDRPWETQYF.

The chain combines TRBV30 with TRBJ2-7, with 9 bases identical to TRBD1. The junction had 6 bases not matched to a gene; V was cut back by 3 bases and J by 3 bases. Germline V gives CDR1 GTSNPN, CDR2 SVGIG (reference sequence). The CDR3 contains 14 residues. CDR3 protein: CAWSSGTGIYEQYF. The CDR3 DNA is TGTGCCTGGAGCTCTGGGACAGGGATCTACGAGCAGTACTTC.